This record looks at one T cell receptor (beta chain) sequence and its context. What antigen it recognizes has not been identified. No per-base quality is available; no much larger clone lies one base away. The sample comes from a study of blood T cell repertoires in COVID-19 (TCRdb year 2020). Turning to the overall study: Collaborator samples came from the United States, Italy and Spain and covered acute and convalescent phases of COVID-19. A freely available public database, intended as a resource for researchers studying the immune response to SARS-CoV-2, is where the repertoires were released. Samples were obtained from the ongoing ImmuneRACE study (first 160 participants) and from about 1,300 subjects provided by 6 global collaborators. The prospective study material was composed of cDNA or gDNA derived from T cells, B-cell-depleted T cells, or PBMCs. Nearly every sample came with metadata listing a de-identified subject ID, COVID-19 status, age in years and sex. The dataset comprised deeply sampled blood TCRbeta repertoires from subjects exposed to, actively infected with, or recovered from COVID-19. Where available, HLA class I and class II types were obtained from metadata supplied by the sample provider rather than from assay-based typing.

V is clipped by 1 base and J by 4 bases, and the sequence between their germline boundaries is 13 bases long. The CDR3 has 16 amino acids, counting the end cysteine and phenylalanine. Only the CDR3 portion is preserved as DNA: 48 bases, with reading frame beginning at the first base. Taken from the germline V gene, the CDR1 and CDR2 loops are MNHNS and SASEGT. Points the paper makes about the study in general: Clinical and demographic metadata were provided uncurated, with the amount varying by source and participant.

Each collaborating institution followed its own protocols to collect whole blood in K2EDTA tubes. For TCRbeta analysis, collaborator samples were shipped as frozen whole blood, as isolated PBMCs, or as DNA extracted from either sample type. TCRbeta CDR3 regions were amplified from genomic DNA using the immunoSEQ Assay, a bias-controlled multiplex PCR. As for the authors' bioinformatics: Within the assay, amplification of reference gene primers was used to estimate how many nucleated cells each sample contained. To quantify the absolute abundance of each unique TCRbeta CDR3 rearrangement, sequence reads were collapsed and filtered. For each sample, productive Simpson clonality was calculated by taking the square root of Simpson's diversity index across productive rearrangements. TCRdb mirrors the immuneACCESS table, restricted to in-frame sequences. Some clones are absent from its copies; in checked studies, under half trace to an unresolved V gene, and the reason for the others is unknown. V, J and clone size are taken as reported in that table, and D and trimming were inferred from the DNA itself. For this sample the table gives roughly 150,000 clones, of which more than 60% were detected only once. Jointly, the top ten make up 2.8% of the sample.

This receptor was obtained from a man aged 65-85 years with acute or convalescent COVID-19. Here the chain combines TRBV6-1 and TRBJ2-2, and the D gene may be TRBD2, 6 bases matching. Sequencing was carried out using peripheral blood. The DNA is as follows: TGTGCCAGCAGTGAAGTTCGGGTGGGGGGCACCGGGGAGCTGTTTTTT. This yields the protein CASSEVRVGGTGELFF.